This T cell receptor (beta chain) was sequenced for a study of identical twins (TCRdb year 2016). About the full investigation: To test whether fetal clonotypes persist, this study deep-sequenced TCR alpha and beta repertoires from monozygotic twins, from unrelated adults of various ages, and from cord blood. Replicate twin experiments were performed at different times using different library preparation protocols to rule out contamination.

What the authors observed across the whole study: Compared with coincidental sharing between unrelated individuals, an excess of low generation-probability sequences was observed among out-of-frame TCR alpha sequences shared between twins. Because the same donors could not be followed over many years, conclusions were based on cross-sectional statistical analysis. Invariant T cells such as MAIT and iNKT could partly confound zero-insertion analyses, although diverse VJ usage argued against such confounding for most clonotypes. Abundant cord blood beta clonotypes had fewer insertions, young adult naive repertoires showed a similar but weaker trend, and memory repertoires showed no such trend. The excess sharing between twins in beta out-of-frame sequences was weaker because fewer shared sequences reduced the signal-to-noise ratio. Recombination models systematically underestimated out-of-frame TCR alpha sharing in monozygotic twins but agreed with sharing between unrelated individuals.

The germline V gene encodes CDR1 DFQATT and CDR2 SNEGSKA (reference sequence). The junction shows trimming of 6 bases on V and 7 bases on J, plus 12 bases between the germline ends. Including the terminal cysteine and phenylalanine, the CDR3 comprises 12 residues. The retained sequence is limited to the CDR3, 36 bases, with the frame set at the first base. All donors were healthy Caucasians. The twin cohort comprised three pairs of female monozygotic twins, all aged about 18 to 29 years. Peripheral blood mononuclear cells were used as the source from which RNA for TCR libraries was isolated. To note about this clonotype: The antigen it recognizes is unknown. No qualities accompany the bases; no much larger clone lies one base away.

To prepare the library, 5' RACE was applied. Sequencing took place on an Illumina HiSeq 2000. Template switching added a universal primer binding site, and the final cDNA carried a unique molecular identifier that allowed TCR cDNA molecules to be counted accurately. Specific primers in the conserved constant-segment region were used to synthesize first-strand cDNA for the TCR alpha and beta chains. To control for contamination, every cDNA library was double barcoded, receiving both a SMART-Mk sample barcode and Illumina barcodes. TruSeq adapter sequences along with Illumina sample barcodes were introduced in two successive PCR steps. TCR alpha and beta cDNA libraries were sequenced on the Illumina HiSeq platform with custom primers. In the original analysis: MiGEC processed the raw reads to extract unique molecular identifiers, while MiXCR was used to determine the CDR3 positions. For each individual, recombination models were inferred using an EM algorithm with the repgenHMM and IGoR tools. The analysis of shared clonotypes was done with the tcR package in R, with sharing normalized by the product of cloneset sizes. Out-of-frame nonproductive sequences were analyzed to study raw recombination free of thymic and clonal selection effects. TCRdb redid the processing of the public reads, applying fastp at Q25 and MiXCR, and retained in-frame beta chains. Rows matching on CDR3 protein sequence are summarized as one entry with the most common DNA and genes. None of the V and J calls come from the authors' own analysis; TCRdb made them. The sample table records 700,000 to 950,000 distinct CDR3 sequences; 9% to 15% of these occur just once. About 1.5% of the sample rests with the top ten.

The data were also submitted as part of a second study, on yellow fever vaccine responses in identical twins. The second investigation adds: According to the authors, the vaccine-induced T cell response in identical twins seemed to be partly convergent and partly specific to each individual. In the study, vaccine-responding T cell clones were precisely tracked in identical twins.

The source material was PBMCs. The sequence joins TRBV20-1 to TRBJ2-2; the D call is tentative, TRBD1 or TRBD2, as each matches 6 bases. The receptor comes from a young woman in good health. The sequenced DNA is TGCAGTGCACAAAGGGGGGTCGGGGAGCTGTTTTTT. It translates as CSAQRGVGELFF.